The present T cell receptor beta chain was sequenced within a study of T cell responses to AZD1222 COVID-19 vaccine. General study results and limits: Reports indicate that nearly half of spike-specific TCRs are directed at unmutated variant regions. Recipients of two AZD1222 doses showed rising Spike-specific TCR breadth and depth. Most donors were white British, females outnumbered males, and clonal diversity was possibly underestimated. CD4 TCRs linked to vaccination spanned spike, dominating at 160-218 and 743-854.

Here immunoSEQ multiplex PCR was the method, and the copy in TCRdb shows in-frame clones only, minus some. The sample has 75,000 to 85,000 clones, roughly 87% seen once. Looked up from germline, CDR1 is MRHNA and CDR2 is SNTAGT. V lost 3 bases and J 7 bases, leaving 15 bases between the germline ends. This CDR3 region has 14 residues. Points on this clone: The antigen is undetermined.

Sequencing used peripheral blood, obtained 28 days after the second AZD1222 dose. V is TRBV6-4 and J is TRBJ2-5; D is ambiguous. This clonotype originated in an adult who received the AZD1222 COVID-19 vaccine. CDR3 in amino acids: CASSERQASGTQYF. The CDR3 DNA reads TGTGCCAGCAGTGAAAGGCAGGCCTCAGGGACCCAGTACTTC.